These 22 T cell receptor beta chains were all obtained from the same sample, sequenced in a study of identical twins. TCRdb itself ran the 5' RACE reads through MiXCR, one entry per CDR3 protein. The sample lists 200,000 to 300,000 distinct CDR3 sequences, approximately 6.8% seen once, with about 5.6% in the top ten. Another study also made use of these data, one on yellow fever vaccine responses in identical twins.

Input material: CD8+ T cells sorted from blood. The source of these receptors is a woman between 18 and 29 years old in good health.

This clonotype was counted between two and nine times. V usage is TRBV7-6 and J usage is TRBJ2-2; no clear D gene. Trimming removed 4 bases at V and 0 bases at J, with 24 bases between. This CDR3 is 20 amino acids long. CDR1 SGHVS and CDR2 FNYEAQ come from the germline V gene. CDR3 DNA sequence: TGTGCCAGCAGCTCCTGGCTTACGGGTCTGCAGGCTGCGAACACCGGGGAGCTGTTTTTT. This translates into CASSSWLTGLQAANTGELFF. Variable domain in full (rest from reference TRBV7-6 and TRBJ2-2): GAGVSQSPRYKVTKRGQDVALRCDPISGHVSLYWYRQALGQGPEFLTYFNYEAQQDKSGLPNDRFSAERPEGSISTLTIQRTEQRDSAMYRCASSSWLTGLQAANTGELFFGEGSRLTVL.

This clonotype came up many times. The genes are TRBV12-3 or TRBV12-4 and TRBJ2-1, with 12 bases matching TRBD1. The CDR3 covers 15 residues. Unmatched junction bases numbered 11, after V lost 8 bases and J lost 9 bases. The DNA for the CDR3 is TGTGCCAGCGGACTGGGACAGGGGGCTTATCGTGAGCAGTTCTTC. Translating it yields CASGLGQGAYREQFF.

This clonotype was seen a few times. The chain has TRBV11-2 and TRBJ2-2; 8 bases align to TRBD2. The CDR3 is 15 amino acids. Trimming cost V 6 bases and J 7 bases; bases outside gene matches: 10. CDR1 and CDR2 from the germline V gene are SGHAT and FQNNGV. This CDR3 reads CASSRGGLTVGELFF. For the CDR3, the DNA is TGTGCCAGCAGTCGCGGGGGGCTCACGGTCGGGGAGCTGTTTTTT.

This clonotype was detected only a few times. The chain uses TRBV4-1 and TRBJ2-1, with a tentative D call TRBD2 (6 bases). This CDR3 has 18 residues. Germline lookup yields CDR1 MGHRA and CDR2 YSYEKL. V was shortened by 1 base and J by 3 bases, with 19 bases between the two germline ends. Written as DNA, the CDR3 is TGCGCCAGCAGCCAAGTGGCGGCCACGGGAGTTCGCTACAATGAGCAGTTCTTC. Amino acid sequence: CASSQVAATGVRYNEQFF.

This chain connects TRBV11-3 to TRBJ2-3; D may correspond to TRBD1 or TRBD2 (5 bases each). Per the germline V gene, CDR1 is SGHNT and CDR2 is YENEEA. The CDR3 runs 16 residues. V lost 1 base and J 2 bases, leaving 13 bases between the germline ends. CDR3 residues: CASSLGQGEHTDTQYF. The CDR3, as DNA: TGTGCCAGCAGCTTAGGGCAGGGAGAGCACACAGATACGCAGTATTTT. The variable domain in full, completed from reference TRBV11-3 and TRBJ2-3, reads EAGVVQSPRYKIIEKKQPVAFWCNPISGHNTLYWYLQNLGQGPELLIRYENEEAVDDSQLPKDRFSAERLKGVDSTLKIQPAELGDSAVYLCASSLGQGEHTDTQYFGPGTRLTVL.

The chain joins TRBV11-2 to TRBJ2-5; TRBD1 matches at 11 bases. The CDR3 is 18 amino acids. Unmatched junction bases numbered 13, after V lost 2 bases and J lost 5 bases. The germline V gene encodes CDR1 SGHAT and CDR2 FQNNGV. The CDR3 DNA is TGTGCCAGCAGCTTAAATTCAGTTCCGGGACAGGGGGGCGAGACCCAGTACTTC. It yields the protein CASSLNSVPGQGGETQYF.

The chain recombines TRBV7-6 with TRBJ1-2, with D tentatively TRBD1 (5 bases). Germline lookup yields CDR1 SGHVS and CDR2 FNYEAQ. The CDR3 spans 14 residues. V gave up 1 base and J gave up 8 bases, with 14 bases separating them. This CDR3 reads CASSLEVGGDGYTF. For the CDR3, the DNA is TGTGCCAGCAGCTTAGAGGTTGGGGGGGACGGCTACACCTTC.

This clonotype was detected ten times or more. The chain joins TRBV4-1 to TRBJ2-1; no clear D gene. The CDR3 runs 14 residues. Germline V lookup: CDR1 MGHRA, CDR2 YSYEKL. V dropped 2 bases and J dropped 10 bases, with 15 bases sitting between them. In DNA form, the CDR3 reads TGCGCCAGCAGCCAATCCCGTTCGGCGAGGGAGCAGTTCTTC. This gives the protein CASSQSRSAREQFF.

This clonotype has a count of ten or more. The chain recombines TRBV14 with TRBJ1-6, with D unclear. CDR1 is SGHDN, CDR2 FVKESK, per germline. This CDR3 contains 13 residues. V was clipped by 9 bases and J by 7 bases, with 13 bases between them. CDR3 nucleotides: TGTGCCAGTTCTGACTGGGAGAATTCACCCCTCCACTTT. Amino acids: CASSDWENSPLHF.

This clonotype was found many times. The CDR3 DNA reads TGTGCCAGCAGCGTTGGCCCGAACACCGGGGAGCTGTTTTTT. Its translation: CASSVGPNTGELFF. V and J are TRBV9 and TRBJ2-2; no clear D gene. The ends were cut back, 2 bases at V and 0 bases at J, with 5 bases in the middle. This CDR3 region has 14 residues. CDR1 is SGDLS and CDR2 is YYNGEE in the germline V gene.

This chain joins TRBV24-1 and TRBJ2-2, with D unclear. Trimming took 7 bases from V and 0 from J, leaving 8 bases between them. This CDR3 is built from 14 residues. Germline V gives CDR1 KGHDR, CDR2 SFDVKD. CDR3 protein: CATSQASNTGELFF. In DNA form, the CDR3 reads TGTGCCACCAGCCAGGCATCGAACACCGGGGAGCTGTTTTTT.

The table lists this clonotype with many counts. CDR3 loop: CASSSGGRRAQYF. CDR3 DNA sequence: TGTGCCAGCAGTTCCGGGGGGCGTCGGGCGCAGTATTTT. V gene TRBV27 combines with J gene TRBJ2-3, with a possible D match to TRBD2 (7 bases). The germline gives CDR1 MNHEY, CDR2 SMNVEV (reference sequence). The CDR3 covers 13 residues. Trimming removed 4 bases at V and 10 bases at J, with 15 bases between.

J is TRBJ1-5 and V is TRBV10-3, with D unresolved. V lost 8 bases and J 8 bases, leaving 16 bases between the germline ends. CDR3 length equals 13 residues. CDR1 and CDR2 from the germline V gene are ENHRY and SYGVKD. The CDR3 DNA is TGTGCCATCGGCGAGGGAGGATTGGAGCCCCAGCATTTT. Translated, it gives CAIGEGGLEPQHF.

Ten or more counts support this clonotype. This sequence joins TRBV28 and TRBJ2-2; 9 bases line up with TRBD1. CDR1 is MDHEN, CDR2 SYDVKM, per germline. The CDR3 has 16 amino acids. V shed 7 bases and J 3 bases; nucleotides not matched to a gene: 9. The CDR3 is CASIDPGQGYTGELFF. In DNA, the CDR3 is TGTGCCAGCATCGACCCGGGACAGGGCTACACCGGGGAGCTGTTTTTT.

Ten or more counts support this clonotype. The J gene is TRBJ2-7, the V gene TRBV29-1; a possible D gene is TRBD2 (6 bases). CDR3 length: 13 residues. Trimming took off 1 base at V and 2 bases at J, with 9 bases between the two ends. The germline gives CDR1 SQVTM, CDR2 ANQGSEA. DNA of the CDR3: TGCAGCGTTGAAGCGGGAGCGACCTACGAGCAGTACTTC. It encodes CSVEAGATYEQYF.

The sample holds many counts of this clonotype. The chain employs TRBV29-1 and TRBJ2-3, with 10 bases fitting TRBD2. Germline-derived CDR1 and CDR2 are SQVTM and ANQGSEA. The J segment lost 0 bases and the V segment lost 5 bases, leaving 11 bases of the junction unmatched. The CDR3 totals 17 residues. In nucleotides, the CDR3 is TGCAGCGTTCTTGGGGAGCGGGGGGGACCTAGCACAGATACGCAGTATTTT. Translation gives CSVLGERGGPSTDTQYF.

The table lists this clonotype with a few counts. The CDR3 DNA follows: TGTGCCAGCAGCTATAGCGGGACTAGCACAGATACGCAGTATTTT. Protein sequence: CASSYSGTSTDTQYF. This rearrangement joins TRBV27 to TRBJ2-3; 8 bases match TRBD2. In germline, CDR1 is MNHEY, CDR2 SMNVEV (reference sequence). The CDR3 contains 15 residues. V lost 6 bases and J lost 0; bases outside the gene matches: 5.

In its sample, this clonotype was seen many times. V is TRBV20-1 and J is TRBJ2-1; TRBD2 might be the D (5 bases). Germline CDR1 is DFQATT and CDR2 is SNEGSKA (reference sequence). Deletions cut 2 bases from V and 6 bases from J, with 11 bases between. This CDR3 region has 13 residues. The CDR3 coding sequence is TGCAGTGCTAGAAAACGGGGATTCAATGAGCAGTTCTTC. This gives the protein CSARKRGFNEQFF.

This chain joins TRBV6-1 and TRBJ2-7; a possible D gene is TRBD2 (5 bases). The V gene's germline CDR1 is MNHNS and CDR2 SASEGT. Trimming removed 8 bases at V and 2 bases at J, with 16 bases between. The CDR3 runs 14 residues. The DNA of the CDR3 is TGTGCCAGCGCAAGTGGCGGGCCCACCTACGAGCAGTACTTC. Its translation is CASASGGPTYEQYF.

This chain uses TRBV29-1 with TRBJ2-1; D might be TRBD2 (6 bases). The CDR3 is 15 amino acids. Germline CDR1 SQVTM, CDR2 ANQGSEA. Trimming shortened V by 7 bases and J by 1 base, and 17 bases separated the two germline ends. Here the CDR3 DNA reads TGCAGCGCCCTCTCCGGGACTCTTTCCTACAATGAGCAGTTCTTC. Its translation: CSALSGTLSYNEQFF.

This clonotype was observed many times. This chain uses TRBV5-5 with TRBJ1-2; D remains unclear. V shed 4 bases and J shed 4 bases, with 20 bases lying between them. Germline CDR1 and CDR2: SGHKS and YYEKEE (reference sequence). This CDR3 has 16 amino acids. CDR3: CASSTSPWEGGYGYTF. As DNA, the CDR3 is TGTGCCAGCAGCACCTCGCCGTGGGAGGGTGGCTATGGCTACACCTTC.

This clonotype has only a few counts. V and J are TRBV7-4 and TRBJ2-6; 8 bases are shared with TRBD1. Germline V CDR1 and CDR2: SGHVT, SQSDAQ. This CDR3 is 20 amino acids long. V shed 5 bases and J 0 bases; nucleotides not matched to a gene: 15. The CDR3 bases are TGTGCCAGCAGCCCTCACCTACCCACGGGACAGGTCTCTGGGGCCAACGTCCTGACTTTC. Its protein product is CASSPHLPTGQVSGANVLTF. Filled out from reference TRBV7-4 and TRBJ2-6, the complete variable domain reads GAGVSQSPRYKVAKRGRDVALRCDSISGHVTLYWYRQTLGQGSEVLTYSQSDAQRDKSGRPSGRFSAERPERSVSTLKIQRTEQGDSAVYLCASSPHLPTGQVSGANVLTFGAGSRLTVL.